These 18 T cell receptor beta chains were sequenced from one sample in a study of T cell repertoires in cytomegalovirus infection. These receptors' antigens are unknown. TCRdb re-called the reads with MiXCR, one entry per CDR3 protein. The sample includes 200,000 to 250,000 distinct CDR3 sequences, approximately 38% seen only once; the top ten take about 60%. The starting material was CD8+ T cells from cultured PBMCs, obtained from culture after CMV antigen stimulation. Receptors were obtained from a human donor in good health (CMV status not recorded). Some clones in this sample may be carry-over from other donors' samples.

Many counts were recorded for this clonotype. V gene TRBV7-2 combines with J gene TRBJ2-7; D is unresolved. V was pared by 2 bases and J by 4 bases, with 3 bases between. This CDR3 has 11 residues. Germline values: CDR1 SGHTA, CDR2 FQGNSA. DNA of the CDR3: TGTGCCAGCAGCTTACAGTACGAGCAGTACTTC. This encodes CASSLQYEQYF.

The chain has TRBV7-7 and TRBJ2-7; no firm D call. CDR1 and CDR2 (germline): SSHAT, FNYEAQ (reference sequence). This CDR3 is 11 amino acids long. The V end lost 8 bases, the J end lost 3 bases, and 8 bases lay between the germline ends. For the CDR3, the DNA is TGTGCCAGCCTGCTGGTCTACGAGCAGTACTTC. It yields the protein CASLLVYEQYF.

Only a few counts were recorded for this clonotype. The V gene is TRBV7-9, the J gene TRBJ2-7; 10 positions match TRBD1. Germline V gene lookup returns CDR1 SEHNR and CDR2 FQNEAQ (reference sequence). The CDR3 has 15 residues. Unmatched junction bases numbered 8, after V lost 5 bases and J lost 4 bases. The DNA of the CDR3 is TGTGCCAGCAGCGACCGGGACAGGGGAGGGTACGAGCAGTACTTC. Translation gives CASSDRDRGGYEQYF.

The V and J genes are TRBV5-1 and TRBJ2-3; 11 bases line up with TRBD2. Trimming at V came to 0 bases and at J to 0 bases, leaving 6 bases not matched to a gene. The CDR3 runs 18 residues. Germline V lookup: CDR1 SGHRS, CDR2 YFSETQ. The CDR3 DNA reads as TGCGCCAGCAGCTTGGAAGGGACTAGCGGCCCTAGCACAGATACGCAGTATTTT. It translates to CASSLEGTSGPSTDTQYF.

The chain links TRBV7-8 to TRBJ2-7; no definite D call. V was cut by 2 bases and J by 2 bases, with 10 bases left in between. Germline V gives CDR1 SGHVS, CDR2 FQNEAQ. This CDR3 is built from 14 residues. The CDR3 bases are TGTGCCAGCAGCTTATTTGGCGAAGCCTACGAGCAGTACTTC. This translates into CASSLFGEAYEQYF. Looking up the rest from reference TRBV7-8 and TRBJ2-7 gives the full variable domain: GAGVSQSPRYKVAKRGQDVALRCDPISGHVSLFWYQQALGQGPEFLTYFQNEAQLDKSGLPSDRFFAERPEGSVSTLKIQRTQQEDSAVYLCASSLFGEAYEQYFGPGTRLTVT.

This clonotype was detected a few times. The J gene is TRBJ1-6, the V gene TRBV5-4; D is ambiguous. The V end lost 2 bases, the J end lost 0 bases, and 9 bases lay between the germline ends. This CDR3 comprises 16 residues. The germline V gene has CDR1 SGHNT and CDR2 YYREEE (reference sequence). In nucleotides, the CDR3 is TGTGCCAGCAGCTTTGGTGGGAGCTCCTATAATTCACCCCTCCACTTT. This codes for CASSFGGSSYNSPLHF.

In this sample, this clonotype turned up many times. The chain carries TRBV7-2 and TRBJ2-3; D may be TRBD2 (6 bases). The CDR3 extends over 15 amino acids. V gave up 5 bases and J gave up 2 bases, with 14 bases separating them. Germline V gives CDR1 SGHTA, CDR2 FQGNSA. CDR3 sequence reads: CASSLNGGFTDTQYF. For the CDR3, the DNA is TGTGCCAGCAGCCTTAACGGGGGTTTCACAGATACGCAGTATTTT. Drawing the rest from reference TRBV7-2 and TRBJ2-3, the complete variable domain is GAGVSQSPSNKVTEKGKDVELRCDPISGHTALYWYRQSLGQGLEFLIYFQGNSAPDKSGLPSDRFSAERTGGSVSTLTIQRTQQEDSAVYLCASSLNGGFTDTQYFGPGTRLTVL.

CDR3 nucleotides: TGTGCCAGCAGCTTAGGCCTCCAGGACTACGAGCAGTACTTC. Translated, it gives CASSLGLQDYEQYF. The gene calls are TRBV13 and TRBJ2-7; unclear D gene. Trimming left V 0 bases short and J 3 bases short, with 9 bases between. From germline, CDR1 is PRHDT and CDR2 FYEKMQ (reference sequence). The CDR3 loop spans 14 amino acids.

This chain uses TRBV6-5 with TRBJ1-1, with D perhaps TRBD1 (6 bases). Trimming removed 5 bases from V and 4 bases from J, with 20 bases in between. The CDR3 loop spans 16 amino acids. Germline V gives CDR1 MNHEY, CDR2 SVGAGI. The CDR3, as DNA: TGTGCCAGCAGTCCCTTCGAGGGGGGATGGAGCACTGAAGCTTTCTTT. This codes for CASSPFEGGWSTEAFF.

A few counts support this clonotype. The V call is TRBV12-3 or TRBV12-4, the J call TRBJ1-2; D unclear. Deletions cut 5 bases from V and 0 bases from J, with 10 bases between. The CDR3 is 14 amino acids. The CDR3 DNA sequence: TGTGCCAGCAGTGCCGCCACCGCTAACTATGGCTACACCTTC. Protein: CASSAATANYGYTF.

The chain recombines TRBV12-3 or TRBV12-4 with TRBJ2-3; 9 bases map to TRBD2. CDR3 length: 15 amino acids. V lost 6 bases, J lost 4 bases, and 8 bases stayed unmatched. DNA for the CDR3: TGTGCCAGCAGGAAGATAGCGGGAGCCCCAGATACGCAGTATTTT. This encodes CASRKIAGAPDTQYF.

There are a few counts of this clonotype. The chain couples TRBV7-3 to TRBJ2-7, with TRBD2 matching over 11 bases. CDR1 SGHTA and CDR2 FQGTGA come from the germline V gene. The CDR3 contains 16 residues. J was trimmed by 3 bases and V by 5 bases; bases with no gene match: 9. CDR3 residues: CASSPPPSGGRYEQYF. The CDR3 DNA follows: TGTGCCAGCAGCCCACCTCCTAGCGGGGGGCGCTACGAGCAGTACTTC.

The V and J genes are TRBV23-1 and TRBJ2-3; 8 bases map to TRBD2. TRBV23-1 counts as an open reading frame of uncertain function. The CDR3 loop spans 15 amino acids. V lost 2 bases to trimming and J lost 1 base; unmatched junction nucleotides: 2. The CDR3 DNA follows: TGCGCCAGCAGTCAAACTAGCGGAGGCACAGATACGCAGTATTTT. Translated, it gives CASSQTSGGTDTQYF.

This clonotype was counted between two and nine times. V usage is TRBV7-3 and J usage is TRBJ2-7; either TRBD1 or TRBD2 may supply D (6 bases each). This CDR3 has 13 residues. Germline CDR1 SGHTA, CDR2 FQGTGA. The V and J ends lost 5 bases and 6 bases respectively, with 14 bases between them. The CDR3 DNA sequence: TGTGCCAGCAGCGGAAGCGAGGGGGGCGAGCAGTACTTC. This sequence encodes CASSGSEGGEQYF.

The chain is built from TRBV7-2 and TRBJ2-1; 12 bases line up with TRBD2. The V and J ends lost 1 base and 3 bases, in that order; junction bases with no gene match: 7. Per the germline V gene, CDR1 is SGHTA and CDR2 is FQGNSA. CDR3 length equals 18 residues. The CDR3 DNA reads TGTGCCAGCAGCTTAGGACTAGCGGGAGCAGTTGTCTACAATGAGCAGTTCTTC. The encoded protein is CASSLGLAGAVVYNEQFF.

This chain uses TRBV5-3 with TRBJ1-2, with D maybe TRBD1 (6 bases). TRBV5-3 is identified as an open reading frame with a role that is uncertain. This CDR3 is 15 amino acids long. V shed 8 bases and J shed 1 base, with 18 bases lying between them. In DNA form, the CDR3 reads TGTGCCAGCAGCCTCGGACAGCAAATTAACTATGGCTACACCTTC. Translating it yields CASSLGQQINYGYTF.

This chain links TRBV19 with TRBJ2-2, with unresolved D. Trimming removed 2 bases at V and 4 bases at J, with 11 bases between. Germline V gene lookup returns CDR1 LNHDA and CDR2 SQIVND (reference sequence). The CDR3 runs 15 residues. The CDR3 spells CASSIRREGTGELFF. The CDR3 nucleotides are TGTGCCAGTAGTATACGAAGGGAAGGCACCGGGGAGCTGTTTTTT.

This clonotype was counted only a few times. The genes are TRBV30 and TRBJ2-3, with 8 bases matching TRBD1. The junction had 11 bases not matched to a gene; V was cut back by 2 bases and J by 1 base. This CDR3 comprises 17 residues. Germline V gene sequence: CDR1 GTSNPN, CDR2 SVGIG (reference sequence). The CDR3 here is CAWSIGGQGWGTDTQYF. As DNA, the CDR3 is TGTGCCTGGAGTATCGGCGGACAGGGCTGGGGCACAGATACGCAGTATTTT.